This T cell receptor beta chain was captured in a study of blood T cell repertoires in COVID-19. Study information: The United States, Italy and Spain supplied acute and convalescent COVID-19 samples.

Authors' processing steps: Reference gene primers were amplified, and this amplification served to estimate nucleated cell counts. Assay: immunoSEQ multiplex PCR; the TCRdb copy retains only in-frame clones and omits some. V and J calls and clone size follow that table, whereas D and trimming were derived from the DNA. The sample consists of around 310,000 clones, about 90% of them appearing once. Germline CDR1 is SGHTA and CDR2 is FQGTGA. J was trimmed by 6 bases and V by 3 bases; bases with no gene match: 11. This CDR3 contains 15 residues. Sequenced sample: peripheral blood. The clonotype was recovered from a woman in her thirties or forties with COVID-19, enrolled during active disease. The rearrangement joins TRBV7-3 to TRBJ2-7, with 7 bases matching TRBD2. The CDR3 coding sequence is TGTGCCAGCAGCTTCGGGCCTTCGGTAGCGGGCGAGCAGTACTTC. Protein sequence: CASSFGPSVAGEQYF. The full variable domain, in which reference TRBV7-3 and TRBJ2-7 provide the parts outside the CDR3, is GAGVSQTPSNKVTEKGKYVELRCDPISGHTALYWYRQSLGQGPEFLIYFQGTGAADDSGLPNDRFFAVRPEGSVSTLKIQRTERGDSAVYLCASSFGPSVAGEQYFGPGTRLTVT.